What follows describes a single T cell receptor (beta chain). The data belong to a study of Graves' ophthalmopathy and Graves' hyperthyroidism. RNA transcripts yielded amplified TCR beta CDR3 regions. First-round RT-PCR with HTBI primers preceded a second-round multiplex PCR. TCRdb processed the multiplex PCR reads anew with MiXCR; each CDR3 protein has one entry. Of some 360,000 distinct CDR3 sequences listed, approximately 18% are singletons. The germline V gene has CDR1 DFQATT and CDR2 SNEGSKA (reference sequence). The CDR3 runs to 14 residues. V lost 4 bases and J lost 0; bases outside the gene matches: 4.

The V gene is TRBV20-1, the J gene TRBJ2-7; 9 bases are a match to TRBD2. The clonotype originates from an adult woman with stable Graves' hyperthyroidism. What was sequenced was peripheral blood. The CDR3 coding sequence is TGCAGTGCTACAAGCGGGAGGAGCTCCTACGAGCAGTACTTC. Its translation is CSATSGRSSYEQYF.